This entry lists 29 T cell receptor beta chains sequenced from one sample in a study of CD8 T cells in Susac syndrome. RNA was extracted with the RNeasy kit, and a quantity of roughly 0.5 to 1 ug was reverse transcribed using random hexamers. MiXCR was run by TCRdb on the immunoSEQ multiplex PCR reads, yielding one entry per CDR3 protein. The sample carries roughly 200,000 distinct CDR3 sequences, 90% to 96% recorded once. Sequencing was carried out using CD4+ T cells from PBMCs. Source of these receptors: a human donor with multiple sclerosis.

The chain carries TRBV29-1 and TRBJ1-1; D unresolved. There are 12 residues in the CDR3. Germline V gives CDR1 SQVTM, CDR2 ANQGSEA. The germline V and J ends were trimmed by 4 bases and 4 bases, with 10 bases remaining between them. In nucleotides, the CDR3 is TGCAGCGTTGGAGCCATGGGCACTGAAGCTTTCTTT. It codes for CSVGAMGTEAFF.

The chain employs TRBV20-1 and TRBJ2-7, with TRBD2 matching over 7 bases. This CDR3 has 14 residues. CDR1 DFQATT and CDR2 SNEGSKA come from the germline V gene (reference sequence). The ends lost 3 bases at V and 0 bases at J; junction bases unmatched: 5. The CDR3 reads CSASNGGSSYEQYF. Here the CDR3 DNA reads TGCAGTGCTAGTAACGGCGGGAGCTCCTACGAGCAGTACTTC.

This chain uses TRBV20-1 with TRBJ2-1; 8 positions agree with TRBD2. Trimming cost V 3 bases and J 8 bases; bases outside gene matches: 3. In germline, CDR1 is DFQATT, CDR2 SNEGSKA (reference sequence). CDR3 size: 12 residues. In DNA form, the CDR3 reads TGCAGTGCTAGGGCTAGCGGGTATGAGCAGTTCTTC. It specifies CSARASGYEQFF.

V and J are TRBV30 and TRBJ1-2; weak D call: TRBD1 (5 bases). Germline V gives CDR1 GTSNPN, CDR2 SVGIG (reference sequence). V was cut by 2 bases and J by 4 bases, with 8 bases left in between. The CDR3 totals 12 residues. In DNA form, the CDR3 reads TGTGCCTGGAGTCGGGACGTCTATGGCTACACCTTC. As protein: CAWSRDVYGYTF.

This rearrangement joins TRBV7-2 to TRBJ2-7; TRBD1 matches 7 bases. The germline gives CDR1 SGHTA, CDR2 FQGNSA. V dropped 5 bases and J dropped 5; count of bases not matched to a gene: 9. CDR3 length: 14 residues. The DNA for the CDR3 is TGTGCCAGCAGCCGCGAGACAGGGTTCCACGAGCAGTACTTC. Residues: CASSRETGFHEQYF.

The gene calls are TRBV10-3 and TRBJ1-1; D gene unclear. The CDR3 loop spans 13 amino acids. Germline V lookup: CDR1 ENHRY, CDR2 SYGVKD. V shed 7 bases and J shed 2 bases, with 11 bases lying between them. CDR3 sequence reads: CAINKFPNTEAFF. The CDR3, as DNA: TGTGCCATCAACAAGTTCCCCAACACTGAAGCTTTCTTT.

The chain combines TRBV28 with TRBJ1-6, with unresolved D. V was pared by 3 bases and J by 7 bases, with 7 bases between. The germline V gene has CDR1 MDHEN and CDR2 SYDVKM. CDR3 size: 13 residues. The CDR3 DNA follows: TGTGCCAGCAGTTTTTACAGAAATTCACCCCTCCACTTT. Protein: CASSFYRNSPLHF.

The V call is TRBV27, the J call TRBJ1-5; D is uncertain. The CDR3 is 17 residues long. V dropped 5 bases and J dropped 0 bases, with 17 bases sitting between them. The germline V gene encodes CDR1 MNHEY and CDR2 SMNVEV (reference sequence). In DNA, the CDR3 is TGTGCCAGCAGTCCCGAATCCCGGACGGATAGCAATCAGCCCCAGCATTTT. Translation gives CASSPESRTDSNQPQHF.

The rearrangement joins TRBV7-2 to TRBJ2-3, with D possibly TRBD2 on 7 matching bases. The CDR3 runs to 13 residues. The ends were cut back, 5 bases at V and 4 bases at J, with 10 bases in the middle. Per germline, CDR1 SGHTA and CDR2 FQGNSA. This chain's CDR3 is CASSMGGPDTQYF. Written as DNA, the CDR3 is TGTGCCAGCAGCATGGGGGGGCCAGATACGCAGTATTTT. Together with reference TRBV7-2 and TRBJ2-3, the CDR3 gives the full variable domain: GAGVSQSPSNKVTEKGKDVELRCDPISGHTALYWYRQSLGQGLEFLIYFQGNSAPDKSGLPSDRFSAERTGGSVSTLTIQRTQQEDSAVYLCASSMGGPDTQYFGPGTRLTVL.

CDR3 nucleotides: TGTGCCAGCAGTGAGGAGGGGGCTGGGGCCAACGTCCTGACTTTC. Its protein product is CASSEEGAGANVLTF. The rearrangement links TRBV2 to TRBJ2-6; D could derive from TRBD1 or TRBD2 (6 bases each). The CDR3 has 15 residues. Per the germline V gene, CDR1 is SNHLY and CDR2 is FYNNEI. V was shortened by 3 bases and J by 2 bases, with 8 bases between the two germline ends.

This rearrangement joins TRBV20-1 to TRBJ2-3; D is perhaps TRBD2 (5 bases). Germline V gene sequence: CDR1 DFQATT, CDR2 SNEGSKA (reference sequence). CDR3 size: 16 residues. V lost 6 bases and J lost 0, with 19 bases in between. The DNA of the CDR3 is TGCAGTGCCCTGAGGGCACCATTTTCTAGCACAGATACGCAGTATTTT. Translating it yields CSALRAPFSSTDTQYF.

The rearrangement links TRBV2 to TRBJ1-6, with D possibly TRBD1 on 5 matching bases. This CDR3 has 14 amino acids. Germline CDR1 is SNHLY and CDR2 is FYNNEI. The germline V and J ends were trimmed by 10 bases and 7 bases, with 17 bases remaining between them. The CDR3 here is CANALRDRNSPLHF. CDR3 nucleotide sequence: TGTGCCAACGCGTTGCGGGACCGCAATTCACCCCTCCACTTT.

The chain couples TRBV2 to TRBJ1-2; D possibly corresponds to TRBD1 (5 bases). Germline V lookup: CDR1 SNHLY, CDR2 FYNNEI. The ends were cut back, 8 bases at V and 2 bases at J, with 15 bases in the middle. The CDR3 is 14 residues long. Written as DNA, the CDR3 is TGTGCCAGCGAGCGTGCAGGGCCAAACTATGGCTACACCTTC. Translation: CASERAGPNYGYTF.

The chain joins TRBV30 to TRBJ1-6; no clear D gene. Germline lookup yields CDR1 GTSNPN and CDR2 SVGIG (reference sequence). CDR3 size: 15 residues. Trimming pared 0 bases from V and 7 bases from J, leaving 13 bases between. The CDR3 DNA reads as TGTGCCTGGAGTGTACCATGGGGTCCGAATTCACCCCTCCACTTT. This encodes CAWSVPWGPNSPLHF.

In its sample, this clonotype was seen a few times. V and J are TRBV11-2 and TRBJ1-1, with D possibly TRBD1 on 6 matching bases. Per the germline V gene, CDR1 is SGHAT and CDR2 is FQNNGV. Trimming removed 5 bases from V and 3 bases from J, with 13 bases in between. The CDR3 runs to 14 residues. CDR3 nucleotides: TGTGCCAGCAGCCAACAGGGTCAGGACACTGAAGCTTTCTTT. Residues: CASSQQGQDTEAFF. Variable domain in full (rest from reference TRBV11-2 and TRBJ1-1): EAGVAQSPRYKIIEKRQSVAFWCNPISGHATLYWYQQILGQGPKLLIQFQNNGVVDDSQLPKDRFSAERLKGVDSTLKIQPAKLEDSAVYLCASSQQGQDTEAFFGQGTRLTVV.

This chain links TRBV20-1 with TRBJ1-4; the match to TRBD1 covers 8 bases. The germline gives CDR1 DFQATT, CDR2 SNEGSKA (reference sequence). V shed 5 bases and J 4 bases; nucleotides not matched to a gene: 3. The CDR3 sequence is 13 residues long. The CDR3 is CSARTGNNEKLFF. Here the CDR3 DNA reads TGCAGTGCTCGGACAGGGAATAATGAAAAACTGTTTTTT.

This clonotype has just one count. The chain is built from TRBV29-1 and TRBJ1-5; D remains unclear. Germline V gives CDR1 SQVTM, CDR2 ANQGSEA. Trimming removed 6 bases at V and 4 bases at J, with 13 bases between. The CDR3 spans 13 residues. Written as DNA, the CDR3 is TGCAGCGTCGAATCCGATGGAAATCAGCCCCAGCATTTT. Amino acid sequence: CSVESDGNQPQHF.

This clonotype was found once. The genes are TRBV29-1 and TRBJ2-5, with D unclear. This CDR3 spans 13 amino acids. Trimming took off 3 bases at V and 4 bases at J, with 12 bases between the two ends. Germline V gene lookup returns CDR1 SQVTM and CDR2 ANQGSEA. The CDR3 DNA reads TGCAGCGTTGACTTTCGGTGGGGAGAGACCCAGTACTTC. Residues: CSVDFRWGETQYF.

This rearrangement joins TRBV29-1 to TRBJ2-5; TRBD1 aligns across 7 bases. V shed 8 bases, J shed 1 base, and the junction held 10 bases outside the gene matches. Germline-derived CDR1 and CDR2 are SQVTM and ANQGSEA. The CDR3 spans 14 residues. CDR3 nucleotides: TGCAGCTCATTGACAGGGCTTGCCCAAGAGACCCAGTACTTC. It yields the protein CSSLTGLAQETQYF.

This sequence joins TRBV11-3 and TRBJ2-7, with unresolved D. With 4 bases removed from V and 2 bases from J, the gap between germline ends came to 12 bases. Per the germline V gene, CDR1 is SGHNT and CDR2 is YENEEA. The CDR3 is 14 amino acids. CDR3 protein: CASSSRTVPYEQYF. CDR3 nucleotide sequence: TGTGCCAGCAGCTCCCGTACGGTCCCCTACGAGCAGTACTTC.

CDR3 DNA: TGCGCCAGCAGCTTGGATCTAGCGGGGGCCCTAGGTGAGCAGTTCTTC. Residues: CASSLDLAGALGEQFF. This chain joins TRBV5-1 and TRBJ2-1, with 10 positions matching TRBD2. CDR3 length: 16 residues. Germline assignment: CDR1 SGHRS and CDR2 YFSETQ. Losses at the gene ends were 0 bases for V and 9 bases for J; bases not matched to a gene: 9.

The chain carries TRBV3-1 and TRBJ1-6; D gene ambiguous. Trimming shortened V by 4 bases and J by 0 bases, and 7 bases separated the two germline ends. Germline CDR1 is LGHDT and CDR2 is YNNKEL (reference sequence). The CDR3 covers 15 residues. The CDR3 DNA sequence: TGTGCCAGCAGCCGGACGGACTCCTATAATTCACCCCTCCACTTT. It codes for CASSRTDSYNSPLHF.

This sequence joins TRBV30 and TRBJ1-1; perhaps TRBD1 as D (6 bases). The CDR3 spans 13 residues. Germline CDR1 reads GTSNPN; CDR2 reads SVGIG (reference sequence). Deletions cut 4 bases from V and 1 base from J, with 10 bases between. This CDR3 is CAWMGAKNTEAFF. DNA for the CDR3: TGTGCCTGGATGGGGGCGAAGAACACTGAAGCTTTCTTT.

DNA for the CDR3: TGCAGTGCTAGAGGGACAGGGGATGGCTACACCTTC. Translation gives CSARGTGDGYTF. The chain couples TRBV20-1 to TRBJ1-2, with 9 bases aligning to TRBD1. There are 12 residues in the CDR3. Trimming cost V 1 base and J 6 bases; bases outside gene matches: 0. The germline V gene encodes CDR1 DFQATT and CDR2 SNEGSKA (reference sequence).

The genes are TRBV6-5 and TRBJ1-2; the match to TRBD1 covers 9 bases. CDR3 size: 15 residues. Germline CDR1 MNHEY, CDR2 SVGAGI. V trimming: 6 bases; J trimming: 4 bases; junction bases outside the gene matches: 9. The CDR3 is CASSSWTGETYGYTF. CDR3 nucleotide sequence: TGTGCCAGCAGCTCCTGGACAGGGGAAACCTATGGCTACACCTTC.

The chain combines TRBV12-3 or TRBV12-4 with TRBJ1-1; TRBD1 aligns across 7 bases. The CDR3 runs 15 residues. The V gene end was trimmed by 4 bases and the J gene end by 4 bases; junction bases not matched to a gene: 9. CDR3 region: CASSSQAAGGTEAFF. The CDR3 bases are TGTGCCAGCAGTTCCCAGGCGGCAGGGGGCACTGAAGCTTTCTTT.

V gene TRBV30 combines with J gene TRBJ2-2, with D uncertain. Trimming left V 3 bases short and J 4 bases short, with 3 bases between. The CDR3 contains 11 residues. The germline CDR1 and CDR2 sequences are GTSNPN and SVGIG (reference sequence). This CDR3 reads CAWRFTGELFF. CDR3 DNA sequence: TGTGCCTGGAGGTTCACCGGGGAGCTGTTTTTT.

This clonotype occurred once. The rearrangement joins TRBV29-1 to TRBJ2-3, with 8 nucleotides matching TRBD2. After removal of 7 bases from V and 0 bases from J, the junction contained 15 bases not matched to a gene. Germline-derived CDR1 and CDR2 are SQVTM and ANQGSEA. This CDR3 is 17 amino acids long. CDR3 loop: CSAREAGAYYSTDTQYF. As DNA, the CDR3 is TGCAGCGCCAGGGAAGCGGGGGCCTACTATAGCACAGATACGCAGTATTTT.

The rearrangement links TRBV7-2 to TRBJ2-3, with D unclear. V gave up 4 bases and J gave up 0 bases, with 14 bases separating them. CDR1 and CDR2 (germline): SGHTA, FQGNSA. The CDR3 is made up of 16 amino acids. CDR3 residues: CASSSNLATSTDTQYF. The CDR3 nucleotides read TGTGCCAGCAGCTCAAACCTGGCAACTAGCACAGATACGCAGTATTTT.